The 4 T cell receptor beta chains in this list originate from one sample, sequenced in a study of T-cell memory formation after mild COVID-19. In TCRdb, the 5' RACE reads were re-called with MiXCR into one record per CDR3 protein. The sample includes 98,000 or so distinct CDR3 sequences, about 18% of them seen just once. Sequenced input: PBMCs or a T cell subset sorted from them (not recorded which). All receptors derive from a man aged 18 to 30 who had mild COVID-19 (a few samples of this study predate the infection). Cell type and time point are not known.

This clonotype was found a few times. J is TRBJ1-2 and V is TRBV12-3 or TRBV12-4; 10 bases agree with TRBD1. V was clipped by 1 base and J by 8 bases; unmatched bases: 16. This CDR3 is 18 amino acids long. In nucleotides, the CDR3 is TGTGCCAGCAGTTTAGGGGCTGGCGGGACAGGGGCGGCTTGGGGCTACACCTTC. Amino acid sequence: CASSLGAGGTGAAWGYTF.

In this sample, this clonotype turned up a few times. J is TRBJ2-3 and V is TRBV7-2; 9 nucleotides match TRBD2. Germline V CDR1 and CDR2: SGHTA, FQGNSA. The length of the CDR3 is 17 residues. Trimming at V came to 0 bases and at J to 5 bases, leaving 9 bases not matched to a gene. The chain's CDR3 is CASSLAPRGGGKDTQYF. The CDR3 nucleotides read TGTGCCAGCAGCTTAGCGCCGCGGGGGGGTGGGAAAGATACGCAGTATTTT. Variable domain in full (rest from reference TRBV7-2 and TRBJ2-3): GAGVSQSPSNKVTEKGKDVELRCDPISGHTALYWYRQSLGQGLEFLIYFQGNSAPDKSGLPSDRFSAERTGGSVSTLTIQRTQQEDSAVYLCASSLAPRGGGKDTQYFGPGTRLTVL.

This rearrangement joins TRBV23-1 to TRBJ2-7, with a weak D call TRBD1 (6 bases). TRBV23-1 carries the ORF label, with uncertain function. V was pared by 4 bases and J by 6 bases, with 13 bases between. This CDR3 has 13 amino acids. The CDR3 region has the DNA TGCGCCAGCAGTCGGGACAACGGTGGCGAGCAGTACGTC. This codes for CASSRDNGGEQYV.

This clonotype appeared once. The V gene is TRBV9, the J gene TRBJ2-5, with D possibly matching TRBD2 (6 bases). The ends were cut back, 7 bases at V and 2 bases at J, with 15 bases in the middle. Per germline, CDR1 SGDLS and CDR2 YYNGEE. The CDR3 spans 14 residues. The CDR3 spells CASARGGVQETQYF. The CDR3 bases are TGTGCCAGCGCGAGGGGCGGGGTGCAAGAGACCCAGTACTTC. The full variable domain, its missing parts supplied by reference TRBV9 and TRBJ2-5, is DSGVTQTPKHLITATGQRVTLRCSPRSGDLSVYWYQQSLDQGLQFLIQYYNGEERAKGNILERFSAQQFPDLHSELNLSSLELGDSALYFCASARGGVQETQYFGPGTRLLVL.